This T cell receptor (beta chain) was observed in a study of hypomethylating agent response in myelodysplastic syndrome. Study context: Of the myelodysplastic syndrome patients, roughly 9 were male, 2 female. Patients with neither complete response nor hematologic improvement were classed non-responders. Regarding the study as a whole: Novel MDS antigen recognition by shared GLIPH2 clusters is possible but unvalidated.

Authors' analysis steps: Of roughly 180,000 unique clonotypes, more than 1.5% were previously reported viral-epitope-specific in VDJdb. Data came from immunoSEQ multiplex PCR; TCRdb stores just in-frame clones and leaves some out. The V and J calls and clone size are taken from that table; D and trimming were inferred from the DNA. The sample lists approximately 2,300 clones; about 80% were seen once. This clone has a handful of counts. The antigen is unknown. Deletions cut 3 bases from V and 9 bases from J, with 9 bases between. This CDR3 spans 12 amino acids. Germline CDR1 and CDR2: MNHNY and SVGAGI (reference sequence).

The receptor comes from a human donor with myelodysplastic syndrome. J is TRBJ2-1 and V is TRBV6-6; tentatively, D is TRBD2 (6 bases). The material was bone marrow, obtained before or after starting hypomethylating agent treatment for myelodysplastic syndrome (not recorded which). CDR3 nucleotide sequence: TGTGCCAGCAGTTATGTGGGAGGTGAGCAGTTCTTC. This codes for CASSYVGGEQFF.